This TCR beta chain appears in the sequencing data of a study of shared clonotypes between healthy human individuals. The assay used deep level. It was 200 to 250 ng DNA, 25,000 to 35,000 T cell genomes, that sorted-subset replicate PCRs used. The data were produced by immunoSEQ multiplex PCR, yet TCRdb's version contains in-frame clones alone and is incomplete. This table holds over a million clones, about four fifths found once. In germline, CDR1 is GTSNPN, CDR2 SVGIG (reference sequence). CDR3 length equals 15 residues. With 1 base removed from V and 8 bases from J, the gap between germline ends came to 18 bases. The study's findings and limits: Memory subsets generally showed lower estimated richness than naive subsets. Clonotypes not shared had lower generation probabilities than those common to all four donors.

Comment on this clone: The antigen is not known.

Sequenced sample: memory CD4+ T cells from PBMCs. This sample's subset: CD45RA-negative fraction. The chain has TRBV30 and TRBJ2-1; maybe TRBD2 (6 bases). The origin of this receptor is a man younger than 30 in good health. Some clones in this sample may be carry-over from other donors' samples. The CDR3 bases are TGTGCCTGGAGTGAACTCGGGGGAGCCGCCCATGAGCAGTTCTTC. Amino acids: CAWSELGGAAHEQFF.